Only a few counts were recorded for the clone carrying this TCR beta chain. TCRdb reprocessed the 5' RACE reads with MiXCR, giving one entry per CDR3 protein. The sample gives approximately 300,000 distinct CDR3 sequences, less than 25% of which show up once; 3.5% is in the top ten. The sample belongs to a study of CD8 T cells in ankylosing spondylitis. CDR1 is ENHRY, CDR2 SYGVKD, per germline. Germline trimming cut 6 bases from V and 0 bases from J; bases unmatched to any gene: 8. The CDR3 extends over 16 amino acids. This clonotype originated in a female donor with ankylosing spondylitis or in good health (not recorded which). This chain links TRBV10-3 with TRBJ2-1; 7 positions match TRBD2. The sample was blood, either unsorted or a sorted T cell fraction (not recorded which). The chain's CDR3 is CAISPASGASYNEQFF. DNA of the CDR3: TGTGCCATCAGCCCGGCGAGCGGGGCCTCCTACAATGAGCAGTTCTTC.